Each of the 22 T cell receptor beta chains below was sequenced from the same sample in a study of blood T cell repertoires in COVID-19. Clones were sequenced by immunoSEQ multiplex PCR, and TCRdb holds only the in-frame ones, with some missing. Of around 180,000 clones in the sample, about nine tenths are singletons; the top ten hold 20% to 25%. The specimen sequenced was peripheral blood. The source is a man aged 70 or older with active or convalescent COVID-19.

The chain couples TRBV7-2 to TRBJ2-1; 7 bases match TRBD1. After removal of 3 bases from V and 6 bases from J, the junction contained 5 bases not matched to a gene. CDR1 and CDR2 (germline): SGHTA, FQGNSA. The CDR3 extends over 14 amino acids. The CDR3 spells CASSFGQALNEQFF. The CDR3 DNA follows: TGTGCCAGCAGCTTTGGACAGGCTCTCAATGAGCAGTTCTTC. The full variable domain, with the rest looked up from reference TRBV7-2 and TRBJ2-1, is GAGVSQSPSNKVTEKGKDVELRCDPISGHTALYWYRQSLGQGLEFLIYFQGNSAPDKSGLPSDRFSAERTGGSVSTLTIQRTQQEDSAVYLCASSFGQALNEQFFGPGTRLTVL.

The V call is TRBV7-2, the J call TRBJ1-2, with 7 bases lining up with TRBD1. This CDR3 spans 14 amino acids. Germline CDR1 and CDR2: SGHTA and FQGNSA. J was trimmed by 3 bases and V by 7 bases; bases with no gene match: 8. This CDR3 reads CASISTGIDYGYTF. As DNA, the CDR3 is TGTGCCAGCATATCGACAGGGATCGACTATGGCTACACCTTC.

The rearrangement uses TRBV15 and TRBJ2-1; D may be TRBD1 (6 bases). Trimming left V 5 bases short and J 1 base short, with 12 bases between. The CDR3 is made up of 15 amino acids. Germline V lookup: CDR1 LNHNV, CDR2 YYDKDF (reference sequence). The CDR3 region has the DNA TGTGCCACCAGCGCTGACCAGGGGTCCTACAATGAGCAGTTCTTC. Its translation: CATSADQGSYNEQFF.

The J gene is TRBJ2-3, the V gene TRBV19; D is perhaps TRBD2 (5 bases). Germline V gene sequence: CDR1 LNHDA, CDR2 SQIVND (reference sequence). V lost 2 bases and J 2 bases, leaving 11 bases between the germline ends. CDR3 size: 15 residues. CDR3 nucleotide sequence: TGTGCCAGTAGTATAAGAGACTACTACACAGATACGCAGTATTTT. It codes for CASSIRDYYTDTQYF.

Regarding this clone: The sample carries other DNA sequences with the same CDR3. V and J are TRBV12-3 or TRBV12-4 and TRBJ1-5; D is unresolved. This CDR3 contains 12 residues. The V end was cut by 2 bases, the J end by 7 bases, with 6 bases between. The CDR3 sequence: CASSLTRQPQHF. CDR3 DNA sequence: TGTGCCAGCAGTTTAACCAGACAGCCCCAGCATTTT.

This chain links TRBV9 with TRBJ1-3; D might be TRBD1 (5 bases). The ends were cut back, 7 bases at V and 0 bases at J, with 11 bases in the middle. The V gene's germline CDR1 is SGDLS and CDR2 YYNGEE. This CDR3 is built from 14 residues. CDR3 in DNA: TGTGCCAGCTGCCGGGGGGACTCTGGAAACACCATATATTTT. Residues: CASCRGDSGNTIYF.

Notes on this clone: Other nucleotide sequences in the sample specify the same CDR3. This sequence joins TRBV5-1 and TRBJ1-1, with D hard to call. The CDR3 contains 14 residues. CDR1 is SGHRS and CDR2 is YFSETQ in the germline V gene. The V gene lost 0 bases and the J gene lost 1 base, with 7 bases spanning the gap. The CDR3 is CASSLANRNTEAFF. The CDR3 nucleotides read TGCGCCAGCAGCTTGGCCAACAGGAACACTGAAGCTTTCTTT.

The chain employs TRBV2 and TRBJ2-1; possible D gene TRBD1, 6 bases. The V gene lost 11 bases and the J gene lost 1 base, with 15 bases spanning the gap. The CDR3 length is 14 residues. Germline V CDR1 and CDR2: SNHLY, FYNNEI. Here the CDR3 reads CARRGQGSYNEQFF. For the CDR3, the DNA is TGTGCCCGTCGTGGCCAGGGGTCCTACAATGAGCAGTTCTTC. Looking up the rest from reference TRBV2 and TRBJ2-1 gives the full variable domain: EPEVTQTPSHQVTQMGQEVILRCVPISNHLYFYWYRQILGQKVEFLVSFYNNEISEKSEIFDDQFSVERPDGSNFTLKIRSTKLEDSAMYFCARRGQGSYNEQFFGPGTRLTVL.

This clone showed up just once. This chain connects TRBV5-1 to TRBJ2-2; TRBD2 agrees at 9 bases. Germline CDR1 SGHRS, CDR2 YFSETQ. The CDR3 loop spans 17 amino acids. Trimming removed 2 bases from V and 4 bases from J; junction bases left unmatched: 9. CDR3 bases: TGCGCCAGCAGCTTTAACGCGGGAGGGCCGAGCACCGGGGAGCTGTTTTTT. This gives the protein CASSFNAGGPSTGELFF.

Only a few counts were recorded for this clone. CDR3 nucleotides: TGTGCCAGCAGCTTAGCAGGCCTAGGGGGTAGGTACGAGCAGTACTTC. Its protein is CASSLAGLGGRYEQYF. The chain recombines TRBV11-2 with TRBJ2-7; possible D gene TRBD1, 6 bases. The CDR3 length is 16 residues. V was shortened by 1 base and J by 4 bases, with 17 bases between the two germline ends. Germline V gene lookup returns CDR1 SGHAT and CDR2 FQNNGV.

The chain employs TRBV4-3 and TRBJ1-4; TRBD1 is a possible D gene (6 bases). Trimming took 0 bases from V and 5 from J, leaving 10 bases between them. The germline V gene encodes CDR1 LGHNA and CDR2 YSLEER. The CDR3 totals 15 residues. The chain's CDR3 is CASSQDTGWNEKLFF. The CDR3 DNA sequence: TGCGCCAGCAGCCAAGACACAGGGTGGAATGAAAAACTGTTTTTT.

This clone is a singleton in its sample. The chain links TRBV4-2 to TRBJ2-3, with 13 nucleotides matching TRBD2. Germline CDR1 LGHNA, CDR2 YNFKEQ. The J segment lost 0 bases and the V segment lost 4 bases, leaving 10 bases of the junction unmatched. The CDR3 runs 19 residues. CDR3 in amino acids: CASSRLTSGRATSTDTQYF. In DNA, the CDR3 is TGTGCCAGCAGCCGGCTCACTAGCGGGAGGGCCACTAGCACAGATACGCAGTATTTT.

The chain carries TRBV6-5 and TRBJ1-1; tentative D call: TRBD1 (5 bases). Germline assignment: CDR1 MNHEY and CDR2 SVGAGI. The CDR3 has 13 amino acids. V lost 0 bases to trimming and J lost 6 bases, with 8 bases between them. For the CDR3, the DNA is TGTGCCAGCAGTTACTCCAGGGTCTCTGAAGCTTTCTTT. It encodes CASSYSRVSEAFF.

The chain is built from TRBV29-1 and TRBJ2-5; D unclear. The germline CDR1 and CDR2 sequences are SQVTM and ANQGSEA. This CDR3 spans 11 amino acids. V was clipped by 3 bases and J by 5 bases, with 7 bases between them. The CDR3 is CSVDPFETQYF. The DNA of the CDR3 is TGCAGCGTTGATCCCTTCGAGACCCAGTACTTC.

V and J are TRBV11-1 and TRBJ2-1, with D possibly being TRBD1 (6 bases). The CDR3 sequence is 15 residues long. The germline V and J ends were trimmed by 6 bases and 7 bases, with 19 bases remaining between them. CDR1 is SGHAT, CDR2 FQDESV, per germline (reference sequence). The CDR3 sequence is CASSPNQGTRNEQFF. The CDR3 region has the DNA TGTGCCAGCAGTCCAAACCAGGGGACGCGGAATGAGCAGTTCTTC.

This chain joins TRBV6-5 and TRBJ2-5; D is possibly TRBD2 (7 bases). The CDR3 loop spans 15 amino acids. Germline V gene data show CDR1 as MNHEY and CDR2 as SVGAGI. V was pared by 0 bases and J by 7 bases, with 15 bases between. CDR3 residues: CASSYSGGGIATQYF. The CDR3 DNA reads TGTGCCAGCAGTTACTCGGGCGGGGGCATTGCGACCCAGTACTTC.

This clone showed up just a few times. J is TRBJ2-2 and V is TRBV11-2, with a tentative D call TRBD1 (6 bases). The V and J ends lost 5 bases and 4 bases respectively, with 14 bases between them. Germline values: CDR1 SGHAT, CDR2 FQNNGV. This CDR3 is 15 amino acids long. The CDR3 DNA reads TGTGCCAGCAGCCTCTTGGGACAACCCACCGGGGAGCTGTTTTTT. It encodes CASSLLGQPTGELFF.

The V and J genes are TRBV5-4 and TRBJ2-5; 15 bases are a match to TRBD2. Germline-derived CDR1 and CDR2 are SGHNT and YYREEE (reference sequence). Trimming took 4 bases from V and 4 from J; bases not matched to a gene: 5. This CDR3 has 16 residues. CDR3 DNA sequence: TGTGCCAGCAGCCCGGGACTAGCGGGAGGCATAGAGACCCAGTACTTC. Protein product: CASSPGLAGGIETQYF.

V and J are TRBV6-5 and TRBJ1-1; TRBD1 matches at 9 bases. The ends lost 11 bases at V and 7 bases at J; junction bases unmatched: 8. The length of the CDR3 is 12 residues. Per the germline V gene, CDR1 is MNHEY and CDR2 is SVGAGI. CDR3 in amino acids: CAVRQGDREAFF. The CDR3 DNA sequence: TGTGCCGTTCGACAGGGGGACCGTGAAGCTTTCTTT.

The rearrangement joins TRBV28 to TRBJ1-2, with D unclear. Deletions cut 7 bases from V and 7 bases from J, with 10 bases between. CDR1 is MDHEN, CDR2 SYDVKM, per germline. This CDR3 has 11 residues. CDR3 nucleotides: TGTGCCAGCACGGTCGGTCTTGGCTACACCTTC. It translates to CASTVGLGYTF.

The V call is TRBV2, the J call TRBJ1-6; maybe TRBD1 (6 bases). From germline, CDR1 is SNHLY and CDR2 FYNNEI. CDR3 length equals 17 residues. With 6 bases removed from V and 5 bases from J, the gap between germline ends came to 20 bases. The CDR3 spells CASRDFLKTGNNSPLHF. For the CDR3, the DNA is TGTGCCAGCAGGGATTTTCTCAAGACAGGAAATAATTCACCCCTCCACTTT. The full variable domain, in which reference TRBV2 and TRBJ1-6 provide the parts outside the CDR3, is EPEVTQTPSHQVTQMGQEVILRCVPISNHLYFYWYRQILGQKVEFLVSFYNNEISEKSEIFDDQFSVERPDGSNFTLKIRSTKLEDSAMYFCASRDFLKTGNNSPLHFGNGTRLTVT.

This clone is a singleton in its sample. This sequence joins TRBV29-1 and TRBJ2-3; D is ambiguous. This CDR3 contains 15 residues. Germline loops: CDR1 SQVTM, CDR2 ANQGSEA. The ends were cut back, 0 bases at V and 0 bases at J, with 10 bases in the middle. The CDR3 protein is CSVEDDSSSTDTQYF. In nucleotides, the CDR3 is TGCAGCGTTGAAGATGACTCATCTAGCACAGATACGCAGTATTTT.